What follows is one TCR beta chain and its context. The method was immunoSEQ multiplex PCR; TCRdb's version includes in-frame clones alone and lacks a portion of them. The sample gives millions of clones, approximately 94% of which show up once; around 1.7% is in the top ten. The data belong to a study of shared clonotypes between healthy human individuals. Study background: Each donor's CD8 memory used one plate, CD8 naive two, each CD4 subset three.

This CDR3 comprises 18 residues. V shed 5 bases and J 1 base; nucleotides not matched to a gene: 9. CDR1 is MDHEN and CDR2 is SYDVKM in the germline V gene. Naive CD8 cells, CD45RO-negative and positively selected for CCR7, excluded terminally differentiated effector memory CD45RA+ cells. This receptor was obtained from a man younger than 35 in good health. Some clones in this sample may be carry-over from other donors' samples. Material for sequencing was naive CD8+ T cells from PBMCs. The V gene is TRBV28, the J gene TRBJ2-6; 9 nucleotides match TRBD2. The CDR3 DNA reads TGTGCCAGCAGTCCCCTACTAGCGGGCTCTTCTGGGGCCAACGTCCTGACTTTC. Residues: CASSPLLAGSSGANVLTF.